This T cell receptor beta chain was recovered during a study of Ad26.COV2.S vaccination and SARS-CoV-2 variants. General observations from the study: The TCR breadth and depth analyses may have understated or missed part of the total T cell responses. Placebo and vaccine recipients had non-spike TCR breadth that was similar. Placebo recipients had lower spike-specific TCR breadth than vaccine recipients.

This CDR3 comprises 15 residues. Germline lookup yields CDR1 LNHNV and CDR2 YYDKDF (reference sequence). Trimming cost V 1 base and J 3 bases, with 13 bases left between them. Assay: immunoSEQ multiplex PCR; the TCRdb copy retains only in-frame clones and omits some. The table records about 350,000 clones, around 89% of them present only once. Treatment: approximately 18 received Ad26.COV2.S at low or high dose, single or two shots; about 5 received placebo; per-sample allocation not given. Collection of the samples took place on day 63 after the first injection of vaccine or placebo. Points on this clone: Its antigen is unidentified.

The receptor's source is a person between 18 and 65 years old who received the Ad26.COV2.S COVID-19 vaccine or a placebo. The material sequenced was peripheral blood, taken in a trial of Ad26.COV2.S vaccine versus placebo. This chain connects TRBV15 to TRBJ2-7, with D tentatively TRBD1 (5 bases). CDR3: CATSRGQFGYYEQYF. For the CDR3, the DNA is TGTGCCACCAGCAGAGGACAGTTTGGATACTACGAGCAGTACTTC.